These T cell receptor beta chains were read from a single sample in a study of blood T cells in healthy people across ages. TCRdb fed the 5' RACE reads into MiXCR, producing one record per CDR3 protein. The sample consists of about 680,000 distinct CDR3 sequences, approximately 49% of them appearing once. Sequenced sample: blood. Source of these receptors: an older woman in good health. CDR3s include the opening cysteine and the closing phenylalanine or tryptophan. Fields, in order: J gene, clone size, D gene, V gene, CDR3 protein, CDR3 DNA. A D gene is named only where the DNA matches it firmly. Only some rows state a clone size, as once, few, many or a class for expanded clones.

J gene: TRBJ1-5
clone size: .
D gene: .
V gene: TRBV20-1
CDR3 protein: CSASDAALTHF
CDR3 DNA: TGCAGTGCTTCCGACGCAGCACTTACGCATTTT

J gene: TRBJ2-2
clone size: .
D gene: .
V gene: TRBV10-3
CDR3 protein: CAITNSRAGTNTGELFF
CDR3 DNA: TGTGCCATCACCAACTCGAGGGCAGGGACGAACACCGGGGAGCTGTTTTTT

J gene: TRBJ2-1
clone size: few
D gene: .
V gene: TRBV28
CDR3 protein: CASRLLGMSSYNEQFF
CDR3 DNA: TGTGCCAGCAGACTCCTCGGGATGAGCTCCTACAATGAGCAGTTCTTC

J gene: TRBJ2-2
clone size: .
D gene: TRBD2
V gene: TRBV12-3/TRBV12-4
CDR3 protein: CASSSVAGVGGELFF
CDR3 DNA: TGTGCCAGCAGTTCCGTGGCGGGAGTTGGCGGGGAGCTGTTTTTT

J gene: TRBJ2-3
clone size: .
D gene: .
V gene: TRBV5-5
CDR3 protein: CASSLSESGDTQYF
CDR3 DNA: TGTGCCAGCAGCTTGTCGGAGAGTGGGGATACGCAGTATTTT

J gene: TRBJ2-4
clone size: few
D gene: .
V gene: TRBV2
CDR3 protein: CASSETGEHIQYF
CDR3 DNA: TGTGCCAGCAGTGAAACCGGGGAACACATTCAGTACTTC

J gene: TRBJ2-5
clone size: .
D gene: TRBD2
V gene: TRBV29-1
CDR3 protein: CSVDTGGGETQYF
CDR3 DNA: TGCAGCGTTGATACGGGAGGCGGGGAGACCCAGTACTTC

J gene: TRBJ2-1
clone size: few
D gene: TRBD2
V gene: TRBV5-1
CDR3 protein: CASSTGLDAYNEQFF
CDR3 DNA: TGCGCCAGCAGCACGGGACTAGATGCCTACAATGAGCAGTTCTTC

J gene: TRBJ1-2
clone size: .
D gene: TRBD1
V gene: TRBV6-5
CDR3 protein: CASSPGQGGHGYTF
CDR3 DNA: TGTGCCAGCAGTCCCGGACAGGGCGGGCATGGCTACACCTTC

J gene: TRBJ2-5
clone size: many
D gene: TRBD1
V gene: TRBV10-3
CDR3 protein: CAISRGTETQYF
CDR3 DNA: TGTGCCATCTCCAGGGGGACAGAGACCCAGTACTTC

J gene: TRBJ1-2
clone size: .
D gene: .
V gene: TRBV7-9
CDR3 protein: CASSAPGHRYGYTF
CDR3 DNA: TGTGCCAGCAGCGCACCGGGACATCGCTATGGCTACACCTTC

J gene: TRBJ2-6
clone size: .
D gene: .
V gene: TRBV6-2/TRBV6-3
CDR3 protein: CASSPRVGGAGANVLTF
CDR3 DNA: TGTGCCAGCAGTCCTCGAGTGGGGGGCGCTGGGGCCAACGTCCTGACTTTC

J gene: TRBJ2-4
clone size: .
D gene: TRBD2
V gene: TRBV11-2
CDR3 protein: CASSLTTSDRVYNEQYF
CDR3 DNA: TGTGCCAGCAGTCTCACTACTAGCGACCGAGTTTACAATGAGCAGTACTTC

J gene: TRBJ2-7
clone size: .
D gene: TRBD2
V gene: TRBV3-1
CDR3 protein: CASSTLAGEGEQYF
CDR3 DNA: TGTGCCAGCAGCACCCTAGCGGGAGAAGGCGAGCAGTACTTC